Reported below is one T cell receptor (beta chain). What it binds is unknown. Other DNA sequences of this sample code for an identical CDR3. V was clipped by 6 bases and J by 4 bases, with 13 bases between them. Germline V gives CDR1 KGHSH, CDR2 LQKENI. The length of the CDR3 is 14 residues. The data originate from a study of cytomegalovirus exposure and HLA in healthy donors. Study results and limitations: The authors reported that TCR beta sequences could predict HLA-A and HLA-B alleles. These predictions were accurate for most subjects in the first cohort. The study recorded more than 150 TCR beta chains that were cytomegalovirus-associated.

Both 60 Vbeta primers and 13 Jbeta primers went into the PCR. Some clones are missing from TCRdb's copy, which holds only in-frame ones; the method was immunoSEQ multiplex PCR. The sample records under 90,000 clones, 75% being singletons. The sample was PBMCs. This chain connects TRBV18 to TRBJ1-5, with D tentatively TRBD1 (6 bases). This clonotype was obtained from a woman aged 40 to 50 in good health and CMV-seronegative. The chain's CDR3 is CASSTGGGNQPQHF. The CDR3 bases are TGTGCCAGCTCCACGGGGGGCGGGAATCAGCCCCAGCATTTT.